The next 3 T cell receptor beta chains were all read from a single sample in a study of cytomegalovirus exposure and HLA in healthy donors. Vbeta (60) and Jbeta (13) primers were used in the PCR. TCRdb keeps only in-frame clones here, not all; method: immunoSEQ multiplex PCR. The sample gives some 130,000 clones, 79% of which show up once; approximately 0.97% is in the top ten. The sample consisted of PBMCs. The receptors originated from a young man in good health and CMV-seronegative.

This clone was seen a few times. This rearrangement joins TRBV5-6 to TRBJ2-6, with no clear D. Germline V gives CDR1 SGHDT, CDR2 YYEEEE. This CDR3 has 18 residues. Trimming pared 5 bases from V and 0 bases from J, leaving 18 bases between. CDR3 nucleotides: TGTGCCAGCAGTTATACCCTTGACATCCACTCTGGGGCCAACGTCCTGACTTTC. Translation gives CASSYTLDIHSGANVLTF. The whole variable domain, filled in from reference TRBV5-6 and TRBJ2-6, reads DAGVTQSPTHLIKTRGQQVTLRCSPKSGHDTVSWYQQALGQGPQFIFQYYEEEERQRGNFPDRFSGHQFPNYSSELNVNALLLGDSALYLCASSYTLDIHSGANVLTFGAGSRLTVL.

V gene TRBV7-9 combines with J gene TRBJ2-7; a weak D match, TRBD2 (6 bases). Trimming stripped 0 bases from V and 4 bases from J, with 7 bases between. This CDR3 is 13 amino acids long. CDR1 is SEHNR, CDR2 FQNEAQ, per germline (reference sequence). CDR3 region: CASSLAGGYEQYF. Here the CDR3 DNA reads TGTGCCAGCAGCTTAGCGGGGGGTTACGAGCAGTACTTC. The variable domain in full, completed from reference TRBV7-9 and TRBJ2-7, reads DTGVSQNPRHKITKRGQNVTFRCDPISEHNRLYWYRQTLGQGPEFLTYFQNEAQLEKSRLLSDRFSAERPKGSFSTLEIQRTEQGDSAMYLCASSLAGGYEQYFGPGTRLTVT.

The sample holds one count of this clone. The chain joins TRBV5-5 to TRBJ1-1; D is unresolved. The V end lost 4 bases, the J end lost 1 base, and 5 bases lay between the germline ends. The CDR3 totals 12 residues. Germline V lookup: CDR1 SGHKS, CDR2 YYEKEE (reference sequence). The CDR3 DNA reads as TGTGCCAGCAGCCCATGGAACACTGAAGCTTTCTTT. Its translation is CASSPWNTEAFF.